These 31 T cell receptor beta chains were all obtained from the same sample, sequenced in a study of CD8+ T cells in alopecia areata. Following extraction, RNA underwent reverse transcription to cDNA, which served as the sequencing template. Assay: immunoSEQ multiplex PCR; the TCRdb copy retains only in-frame clones and omits some. The data hold under 200,000 clones, with about three fifths observed a single time. The treatment is: oral pan-JAK inhibitor, 5-10 mg twice daily. The material was CD4+ T cells sorted from blood, obtained at week 4, from a patient treated with tofacitinib. The receptor source for this set is a human donor with alopecia areata.

The V and J genes are TRBV5-1 and TRBJ1-2; D ambiguous. V was cut by 0 bases and J by 2 bases, with 8 bases left in between. Germline V CDR1 and CDR2: SGHRS, YFSETQ. There are 14 residues in the CDR3. The CDR3 protein is CASSLDSQNYGYTF. CDR3 sequence (DNA): TGCGCCAGCAGCTTGGATTCTCAAAACTATGGCTACACCTTC.

V is TRBV4-3 and J is TRBJ2-1; D possibly corresponds to TRBD1 (7 bases). Deletions cut 4 bases from V and 7 bases from J, with 14 bases between. Germline values: CDR1 LGHNA, CDR2 YSLEER. The CDR3 extends over 14 amino acids. CDR3 amino acids: CASSPQTGRNEQFF. The CDR3 bases are TGCGCCAGCAGCCCCCAGACAGGGAGGAATGAGCAGTTCTTC.

The gene calls are TRBV5-4 and TRBJ1-6; D unresolved. Germline V gene lookup returns CDR1 SGHNT and CDR2 YYREEE (reference sequence). Trimming stripped 0 bases from V and 6 bases from J, with 10 bases between. This CDR3 is 15 amino acids long. DNA for the CDR3: TGTGCCAGCAGCTTGGGTGGTCCTCTTAATTCACCCCTCCACTTT. Protein product: CASSLGGPLNSPLHF.

The J gene is TRBJ2-7, the V gene TRBV7-3, with D maybe TRBD1 (5 bases). This CDR3 is 13 amino acids long. In germline, CDR1 is SGHTA, CDR2 FQGTGA. Trimming cost V 5 bases and J 5 bases, with 13 bases left between them. The CDR3 sequence is CASSPQGADEQYF. The CDR3 region has the DNA TGTGCCAGCAGCCCGCAAGGGGCCGACGAGCAGTACTTC.

This clone was observed a few times. V and J are TRBV30 and TRBJ2-1; 8 bases agree with TRBD2. J lost 4 bases, V lost 8 bases, and 4 bases had no gene match. The CDR3 consists of 12 residues. In germline, CDR1 is GTSNPN, CDR2 SVGIG (reference sequence). The CDR3 coding sequence is TGTGCCCATTCGGGGGGGTACAATGAGCAGTTCTTC. Its protein is CAHSGGYNEQFF.

The rearrangement links TRBV9 to TRBJ1-2; D remains unclear. The CDR3 is made up of 12 amino acids. Between the trimmed V and J ends, which lost 3 bases and 7 bases, there was a span of 10 bases. CDR1 is SGDLS, CDR2 YYNGEE, per germline. The CDR3 DNA reads TGTGCCAGCAGCGCCACCGGGGTTGGCTACACCTTC. Its translation: CASSATGVGYTF.

The chain couples TRBV18 to TRBJ2-7, with 11 bases matching TRBD2. V was pared by 3 bases and J by 2 bases, with 0 bases of the junction left unmatched. Germline CDR1 reads KGHSH; CDR2 reads LQKENI. CDR3 length equals 14 residues. DNA for the CDR3: TGTGCCAGCTCACCTAGCGGGGGGGCCTACGAGCAGTACTTC. It yields the protein CASSPSGGAYEQYF.

The V call is TRBV30, the J call TRBJ2-5, with TRBD1 identical over 8 bases. The CDR3 consists of 14 residues. Germline lookup yields CDR1 GTSNPN and CDR2 SVGIG (reference sequence). V lost 6 bases, J lost 6 bases, and 12 bases stayed unmatched. The CDR3 region is CACSQTRGRQTQYF. The DNA of the CDR3 is TGTGCCTGTTCACAAACCAGGGGGCGACAGACCCAGTACTTC.

In its sample, this clone was seen a few times. The chain recombines TRBV29-1 with TRBJ2-2; TRBD2 might be the D (5 bases). The V end was cut by 4 bases, the J end by 7 bases, with 13 bases between. Germline lookup yields CDR1 SQVTM and CDR2 ANQGSEA. The CDR3 loop spans 13 amino acids. The chain's CDR3 is CSVGVGRVGELFF. The DNA for the CDR3 is TGCAGCGTTGGGGTAGGGAGAGTCGGGGAGCTGTTTTTT.

The chain carries TRBV30 and TRBJ1-2; TRBD1 matches at 10 bases. V was pared by 3 bases and J by 7 bases, with 11 bases of the junction left unmatched. CDR3 size: 15 residues. Germline V gives CDR1 GTSNPN, CDR2 SVGIG (reference sequence). The chain's CDR3 is CAWRKGDRGYVGYTF. The CDR3 DNA sequence: TGTGCCTGGAGGAAAGGGGACAGGGGATACGTTGGCTACACCTTC.

The chain employs TRBV27 and TRBJ1-6; the D is unclear. The CDR3 is made up of 14 amino acids. Germline V gene sequence: CDR1 MNHEY, CDR2 SMNVEV (reference sequence). With 3 bases removed from V and 10 bases from J, the gap between germline ends came to 13 bases. CDR3 in DNA: TGTGCCAGCAGTTTGGGAAGGGCTCGGTCACCCCTCCACTTT. Protein: CASSLGRARSPLHF.

In this sample, this clone turned up a few times. The chain combines TRBV5-4 with TRBJ1-1; TRBD1 matches at 7 bases. This CDR3 spans 14 amino acids. V dropped 4 bases and J dropped 1; count of bases not matched to a gene: 4. Germline V gene lookup returns CDR1 SGHNT and CDR2 YYREEE (reference sequence). In DNA form, the CDR3 reads TGTGCCAGCAGCCGGGGACAGCGGAACACTGAAGCTTTCTTT. Translating gives CASSRGQRNTEAFF.

The chain carries TRBV30 and TRBJ2-5; D is perhaps TRBD1 (5 bases). The CDR3 has 15 residues. Per the germline V gene, CDR1 is GTSNPN and CDR2 is SVGIG (reference sequence). V lost 0 bases and J lost 2, with 13 bases in between. CDR3 residues: CAWSVVSGLQETQYF. As DNA, the CDR3 is TGTGCCTGGAGTGTAGTTTCAGGGTTGCAAGAGACCCAGTACTTC.

The gene calls are TRBV6-5 and TRBJ1-5; a possible D gene is TRBD1 (5 bases). The CDR3 has 16 residues. Germline loops: CDR1 MNHEY, CDR2 SVGAGI. Trimming removed 4 bases from V and 2 bases from J, with 15 bases in between. CDR3 sequence: CASSWNGRDRNQPQHF. CDR3 nucleotide sequence: TGTGCCAGCAGTTGGAATGGCAGGGACCGCAATCAGCCCCAGCATTTT.

The chain uses TRBV30 and TRBJ2-1; D perhaps matches TRBD1 (5 bases). Germline-derived CDR1 and CDR2 are GTSNPN and SVGIG (reference sequence). Trimming took 1 base from V and 8 from J, leaving 12 bases between them. The CDR3 is made up of 13 amino acids. The CDR3 DNA reads as TGTGCCTGGAGTGCCGACAGTAGGCATGAGCAGTTCTTC. As protein: CAWSADSRHEQFF.

This clone was picked up one time. The chain uses TRBV30 and TRBJ2-5; D not certain. The germline CDR1 and CDR2 sequences are GTSNPN and SVGIG (reference sequence). The CDR3 has 11 residues. The V gene lost 2 bases and the J gene lost 4 bases, with 5 bases spanning the gap. The CDR3 DNA is TGTGCCTGGAGTAGTGGAGAGACCCAGTACTTC. It yields the protein CAWSSGETQYF.

The genes are TRBV2 and TRBJ2-3, with 13 bases fitting TRBD2. Germline CDR1 SNHLY, CDR2 FYNNEI. V lost 4 bases and J lost 4; bases outside the gene matches: 5. This CDR3 has 16 residues. CDR3 sequence: CASSGTSGGISDTQYF. The CDR3 DNA sequence: TGTGCCAGCAGTGGGACTAGCGGGGGTATCTCAGATACGCAGTATTTT.

V gene TRBV15 combines with J gene TRBJ1-6, with D perhaps matching TRBD1 (5 bases). Per germline, CDR1 LNHNV and CDR2 YYDKDF (reference sequence). Trimming stripped 1 base from V and 10 bases from J, with 17 bases between. The CDR3 has 16 amino acids. In DNA form, the CDR3 reads TGTGCCACCAGCAGAGGGGGTGCGGGGGTAGGATCACCCCTCCACTTT. This sequence encodes CATSRGGAGVGSPLHF.

The chain has TRBV23-1 and TRBJ1-1, with D perhaps TRBD1 (5 bases). TRBV23-1 is flagged as an ORF with uncertain function. The CDR3 totals 14 residues. Trimming removed 0 bases at V and 3 bases at J, with 8 bases between. Here the CDR3 DNA reads TGCGCCAGCAGTCAATCGGGACTCGACACTGAAGCTTTCTTT. This translates into CASSQSGLDTEAFF.

The gene calls are TRBV7-9 and TRBJ1-5; D unclear. CDR1 is SEHNR and CDR2 is FQNEAQ in the germline V gene (reference sequence). The CDR3 contains 13 residues. Trimming removed 0 bases at V and 5 bases at J, with 5 bases between. Written as DNA, the CDR3 is TGTGCCAGCAGCTTAGCCGGGGATCAGCCCCAGCATTTT. This translates into CASSLAGDQPQHF.

The chain combines TRBV6-5 with TRBJ1-1; D is unclear. Germline CDR1 is MNHEY and CDR2 is SVGAGI. The CDR3 covers 11 residues. Trimming left V 6 bases short and J 7 bases short, with 9 bases between. The CDR3 DNA follows: TGTGCCAGCAGGAGGTTAAGTGAAGCTTTCTTT. It codes for CASRRLSEAFF.

This clone was recorded a few times. This chain uses TRBV6-5 with TRBJ1-1; TRBD1 is a possible D gene (6 bases). Germline CDR1 reads MNHEY; CDR2 reads SVGAGI. Trimming took off 5 bases at V and 6 bases at J, with 13 bases between the two ends. The CDR3 has 13 amino acids. CDR3 coding DNA: TGTGCCAGCAGTCTGGGACACCCTTCTGAAGCTTTCTTT. The encoded protein is CASSLGHPSEAFF.

The chain joins TRBV29-1 to TRBJ2-7; 10 bases match TRBD1. Trimming removed 4 bases from V and 2 bases from J; junction bases left unmatched: 2. The CDR3 has 13 residues. Per the germline V gene, CDR1 is SQVTM and CDR2 is ANQGSEA. The CDR3 nucleotides are TGCAGCGTTGGACAGGGGGCGCCCTACGAGCAGTACTTC. Translation gives CSVGQGAPYEQYF.

This clone was seen a handful of times. The rearrangement uses TRBV29-1 and TRBJ2-5; TRBD1 aligns across 10 bases. Unmatched junction bases numbered 7, after V lost 7 bases and J lost 5 bases. This CDR3 comprises 13 residues. The germline V gene has CDR1 SQVTM and CDR2 ANQGSEA. The DNA of the CDR3 is TGCAGCGCCAAGACAGGGGGCTTGGAGACCCAGTACTTC. Translated: CSAKTGGLETQYF.

This clone appeared a few times. The chain uses TRBV4-3 and TRBJ1-2, with D possibly being TRBD1 (6 bases). The V and J ends lost 1 base and 2 bases respectively, with 17 bases between them. Germline CDR1 reads LGHNA; CDR2 reads YSLEER. This CDR3 spans 17 amino acids. The CDR3 region is CASSQGDGGNRNYGYTF. In DNA, the CDR3 is TGCGCCAGCAGCCAAGGGGATGGGGGCAATAGAAACTATGGCTACACCTTC.

This chain connects TRBV29-1 to TRBJ2-1; D perhaps matches TRBD2 (6 bases). The germline CDR1 and CDR2 sequences are SQVTM and ANQGSEA. This CDR3 has 15 amino acids. The V and J ends lost 7 bases and 0 bases respectively, with 16 bases between them. CDR3 coding DNA: TGCAGCGCCCCCCATGGGGGGAGCTCCTACAATGAGCAGTTCTTC. This codes for CSAPHGGSSYNEQFF.

V gene TRBV6-1 combines with J gene TRBJ2-5, with a tentative D call TRBD2 (6 bases). The CDR3 has 15 residues. Trimming pared 0 bases from V and 0 bases from J, leaving 8 bases between. CDR1 and CDR2 (germline): MNHNS, SASEGT. The CDR3 nucleotides are TGTGCCAGCAGTGAAGCGGGGGACTACCAAGAGACCCAGTACTTC. This sequence encodes CASSEAGDYQETQYF.

This chain uses TRBV6-6 with TRBJ1-3; no definite D call. In germline, CDR1 is MNHNY, CDR2 SVGAGI (reference sequence). This CDR3 is built from 16 residues. Deletions cut 0 bases from V and 4 bases from J, with 13 bases between. CDR3 residues: CASSYSVAGPGNTIYF. DNA for the CDR3: TGTGCCAGCAGTTACTCAGTAGCCGGGCCAGGAAACACCATATATTTT.

This clone was found a few times. The chain recombines TRBV2 with TRBJ2-7; 8 bases align to TRBD1. This CDR3 has 11 residues. CDR1 is SNHLY and CDR2 is FYNNEI in the germline V gene. The junction had 6 bases not matched to a gene; V was cut back by 5 bases and J by 12 bases. The CDR3 spells CASSQTGVSYF. Here the CDR3 DNA reads TGTGCCAGCAGTCAGACAGGGGTCTCGTACTTC. The complete variable domain, with remaining parts taken from reference TRBV2 and TRBJ2-7, reads EPEVTQTPSHQVTQMGQEVILRCVPISNHLYFYWYRQILGQKVEFLVSFYNNEISEKSEIFDDQFSVERPDGSNFTLKIRSTKLEDSAMYFCASSQTGVSYFGPGTRLTVT.

This chain connects TRBV30 to TRBJ1-6; tentatively, D is TRBD1 (5 bases). Trimming removed 3 bases from V and 14 bases from J, with 11 bases in between. From germline, CDR1 is GTSNPN and CDR2 SVGIG (reference sequence). This CDR3 spans 11 amino acids. Here the CDR3 reads CAWSAGRALHF. As DNA, the CDR3 is TGTGCCTGGAGCGCGGGGCGGGCCCTCCACTTT.

The chain couples TRBV4-1 to TRBJ1-2, with D unresolved. Deletions cut 5 bases from V and 4 bases from J, with 20 bases between. The length of the CDR3 is 16 residues. Germline loops: CDR1 MGHRA, CDR2 YSYEKL. In nucleotides, the CDR3 is TGCGCCAGCAGCACACCTTCATCGGGAGCTTCCTATGGCTACACCTTC. Amino acids: CASSTPSSGASYGYTF.